This T cell receptor beta chain was sequenced in a study of immune heterogeneity within non-small cell lung tumors. Bulk tumor genomic DNA, about 600 ng per sample, was used as template. Taken during surgery, several biopsies per primary tumor were spaced as far apart as possible within the tumor mass. Patients had untreated, newly diagnosed non-small cell lung cancer and underwent curative surgery. Looked up from germline, CDR1 is MGHDK and CDR2 is SYGVNS. This CDR3 region has 15 residues. V dropped 4 bases and J dropped 0 bases, with 12 bases sitting between them. The TCR beta CDR3 region was amplified by multiplex PCR employing 32 V and 13 J primers. TCRdb analysed the multiplex PCR reads with MiXCR anew, one entry per CDR3 protein. The table shows 30,000 to 40,000 distinct CDR3 sequences, with more than 25% occurring only once. To note about this clonotype: A read error may be the cause here, since a much bigger clone is one base away.

This rearrangement joins TRBV25-1 to TRBJ1-1; D may be TRBD1 (5 bases). What was sequenced was lung tumor tissue. This TCR came from a man aged 40-55 years with non-small cell lung cancer. The chain's CDR3 is CASSAAVQVNTEAFF. CDR3 in DNA: TGTGCCAGCAGTGCGGCGGTACAGGTGAACACTGAAGCTTTCTTT.